This TCR beta chain was captured in a study of blood T cell repertoires in COVID-19 (dated by TCRdb to between 2020 and 2021). Some background on the complete study: The collaborator samples originated in the United States, Italy and Spain and spanned the acute and convalescent phases of COVID-19. Deeply sampled blood TCRbeta repertoires from subjects exposed to, actively infected with, or recovered from COVID-19 were included in the dataset. The repertoires were released in a freely available public database meant as a resource for research on the immune response to SARS-CoV-2. Where available, HLA class I and class II types were taken from metadata supplied by the sample provider and were not determined by assay-based typing. Samples were obtained from the ongoing ImmuneRACE study (first 160 participants) and from about 1,300 subjects provided by 6 global collaborators. Sample metadata almost always included a de-identified subject ID, COVID-19 status, age in years and sex. The prospective study material was composed of cDNA or gDNA derived from T cells, B-cell-depleted T cells, or PBMCs. Study-wide findings and limitations: The amount of clinical and demographic metadata varied by source and participant and was provided uncurated.

The junction shows trimming of 4 bases on V and 1 base on J, and the gene matches do not reach 4 bases of it. The CDR3 covers 16 residues, taking in both the cysteine and the phenylalanine. Solely the CDR3 DNA is kept, with 48 bases framed from the first base. CDR1 KGHSH and CDR2 LQKENI are derived from the germline V gene. The immunoSEQ Assay, a bias-controlled multiplex PCR, was used to amplify TCRbeta CDR3 regions from genomic DNA. On the authors' methods: The number of nucleated cells in each sample was estimated from the amplification of reference gene primers within the assay. To quantify the absolute abundance of each unique TCRbeta CDR3 rearrangement, sequence reads were collapsed and filtered. For each sample, productive Simpson clonality was calculated as the square root of Simpson's diversity index over productive rearrangements. TCRdb carries this immuneACCESS record with in-frame sequences only. Its versions omit some clonotypes, under half of them owing to an unresolved V gene in the studies checked, with the rest unexplained. V, J and clone size reflect that table, while D and trimming were determined from the DNA. The sample yields about 200,000 clones; around 90% were counted once. The ten largest clones add up to 0.53% of the sample.

The collaborating institutions used their own protocols to collect whole blood in K2EDTA tubes. For TCRbeta analysis, collaborator samples were shipped as frozen whole blood, as isolated PBMCs, or as DNA extracted from either sample type. On this clone: The specificity of this receptor is unknown. Base quality data are lacking; no much larger clone is found one base away.

Material for sequencing was peripheral blood. The source is a man between 45 and 60 years old with acute or convalescent COVID-19. The sequence is built from TRBV18 and TRBJ2-3; 11 middle bases align to TRBD2. The CDR3 here reads CASSLGTSGGTDTQYF. The nucleotide sequence is TGTGCCAGCTCACTTGGGACTAGCGGTGGCACAGATACGCAGTATTTT.